Sequencing of this T cell receptor (beta chain) was carried out in a study of metastatic and nonmetastatic thyroid tumors. In the original workflow: The authors used CDR3 differences across clinicopathological groups to build a distant-metastasis classifier for papillary thyroid cancer. Via MiXCR, TCRdb re-called the PCR reads. TCRdb assigned the V and J calls; the authors' analysis was not used. The data contain 30,000 to 35,000 clones, about a fifth of them singletons. Germline-derived CDR1 and CDR2 are SEHNR and FQNEAQ (reference sequence). The CDR3 consists of 13 residues. Between the trimmed V and J ends, which lost 3 bases and 3 bases, there was a span of 7 bases. No treatment of any kind had been given to any patient before thyroid surgery.

Sequencing was done on a sample of tumor tissue. The sequence was collected from a male donor with papillary thyroid cancer or a benign thyroid nodule (not recorded which). Some clones in this sample may be carry-over from other donors' samples. The genes are TRBV7-9 and TRBJ2-3, with D unresolved. The CDR3 region is CASSLVSTDTQYF. The CDR3 DNA reads as TGTGCCAGCAGCTTGGTCTCAACAGATACGCAGTATTTT.